This T cell receptor beta chain appears in the sequencing data of a study of blood T cell repertoires in COVID-19. About the research overall: Nucleic acid was either cDNA or gDNA, and it came from T cells, B-cell-depleted T cells, or PBMCs.

This CDR3 spans 16 amino acids. Germline loops: CDR1 MGHRA, CDR2 YSYEKL. Trimming removed 3 bases from V and 3 bases from J; junction bases left unmatched: 7. Original analysis: Reference gene primer amplification in the assay estimated nucleated cell counts. Assay: immunoSEQ multiplex PCR; the TCRdb copy retains only in-frame clones and omits some. For V, J and clone size, that table is used; D and trimming come from the DNA. The sample records approximately 97,000 clones, more than 65% being singletons. Sequencing used peripheral blood. The sequence was collected from a man in his 60s with acute or convalescent COVID-19. V is TRBV4-1 and J is TRBJ1-1; 10 bases are shared with TRBD1. As DNA, the CDR3 is TGCGCCAGCAGCCAGTCTGGACAGGGGGGGCACACTGAAGCTTTCTTT. This translates into CASSQSGQGGHTEAFF.